This T cell receptor beta chain derives from a study of radiotherapy plus CTLA-4 blockade in lung cancer. On the study more broadly: An objective response was seen in roughly a sixth of patients, and disease control in about 31%. General study findings and limits: Per reports, early blood T cell clone dynamics, plus interferon-beta, forecast response most strongly.

This CDR3 is built from 13 residues. V was clipped by 0 bases and J by 2 bases, with 7 bases between them. Germline V gene lookup returns CDR1 GTSNPN and CDR2 SVGIG (reference sequence). Comment on this clone: Its antigen is unidentified.

The method was immunoSEQ multiplex PCR; TCRdb's version includes in-frame clones alone and lacks a portion of them. Among about 77,000 clones listed, 70% to 85% were seen once. With ipilimumab providing CTLA-4 blockade, focal radiation was administered to patients who had chemo-refractory metastatic non-small-cell lung cancer. The chain joins TRBV30 to TRBJ1-1, with D unclear. The TCR was taken from a human donor with non-small cell lung cancer whose response to radiotherapy plus ipilimumab could not be evaluated. The sequenced sample was peripheral blood, obtained from a patient treated with radiotherapy plus ipilimumab. CDR3 residues: CAWSVLANTEAFF. The CDR3 DNA sequence: TGTGCCTGGAGTGTTCTGGCCAACACTGAAGCTTTCTTT. Variable domain in full (rest from reference TRBV30 and TRBJ1-1): SQTIHQWPATLVQPVGSPLSLECTVEGTSNPNLYWYRQAAGRGLQLLFYSVGIGQISSEVPQNLSASRPQDRQFILSSKKLLLSDSGFYLCAWSVLANTEAFFGQGTRLTVV.